The following is a TCR beta chain sequence with its context. TCRdb's table, derived via immunoSEQ multiplex PCR, lists solely in-frame clones and lacks some. The sample consists of about 89,000 clones, about 83% of them appearing once. The entry originates in a study of control samples from healthy donors and cancer patients. The CDR3 has 20 amino acids. Germline V gene data show CDR1 as MRHNA and CDR2 as SNTAGT. V was shortened by 5 bases and J by 0 bases, with 26 bases between the two germline ends. Sequencing was carried out using blood. The source is a woman in her forties in good health. The chain couples TRBV6-4 to TRBJ1-5; D unresolved. The CDR3 protein is CASSPPGSDPARYSNQPQHF. The CDR3 DNA is TGTGCCAGCAGTCCCCCTGGTTCCGACCCAGCAAGATATAGCAATCAGCCCCAGCATTTT.